A selection of T cell receptor beta chains follows, all from one sample in a study of blood T cell repertoires in COVID-19. Sequencing used immunoSEQ multiplex PCR; TCRdb keeps in-frame clones, though not all of them. This table holds about 53,000 clones, 85% to 90% found once. Sample: peripheral blood. The receptors here all came from a man in his fifties with acute or convalescent COVID-19. Both conserved end residues are part of each CDR3. D genes are given only for firm matches. Clone sizes are given selectively: once, few, many, or a class where the clone is expanded.

clone size: .
V gene: TRBV6-5
D gene: .
J gene: TRBJ2-2
CDR3 DNA: TGTGCCAGCAGTTACTCGGGGCGGGGTCTCACCGGGGAGCTGTTTTTT
CDR3 protein: CASSYSGRGLTGELFF

clone size: .
V gene: TRBV7-3
D gene: .
J gene: TRBJ2-5
CDR3 DNA: TGTGCCAGCAGCTTAAACCCCACGGGTCCCGGCGAGACCCAGTACTTC
CDR3 protein: CASSLNPTGPGETQYF

clone size: .
V gene: TRBV2
D gene: TRBD2
J gene: TRBJ2-1
CDR3 DNA: TGTGCCAGCAGAATGGGGCTAGCGGGATACAATGAGCAGTTCTTC
CDR3 protein: CASRMGLAGYNEQFF

clone size: once
V gene: TRBV5-1
D gene: TRBD1
J gene: TRBJ2-6
CDR3 DNA: TGCGCCAGCAGCCAACAGGGGGCCGGTGGGGCCAACGTCCTGACTTTC
CDR3 protein: CASSQQGAGGANVLTF

clone size: .
V gene: TRBV20-1
D gene: TRBD2
J gene: TRBJ2-1
CDR3 DNA: TGCAGTGCTAGAGTACTAGCGGAGCAGTTCTTC
CDR3 protein: CSARVLAEQFF

clone size: .
V gene: TRBV5-4
D gene: TRBD1
J gene: TRBJ1-3
CDR3 DNA: TGTGCCAGCAGCAAGACAGGGGTTCGAAACACCATATATTTT
CDR3 protein: CASSKTGVRNTIYF

clone size: .
V gene: TRBV11-2
D gene: TRBD1
J gene: TRBJ1-1
CDR3 DNA: TGTGCCAGCAGCTTAGGTCGGACAGGGTTCACTGAAGCTTTCTTT
CDR3 protein: CASSLGRTGFTEAFF

clone size: .
V gene: TRBV4-1
D gene: .
J gene: TRBJ2-1
CDR3 DNA: TGCGCCAGCAGTCGTCTGAGTGAAAATGAGCAGTTCTTC
CDR3 protein: CASSRLSENEQFF

clone size: .
V gene: TRBV7-2
D gene: .
J gene: TRBJ1-1
CDR3 DNA: TGTGCCAGCAGCTTACGCGCAGGGGCGATTACTGAAGCTTTCTTT
CDR3 protein: CASSLRAGAITEAFF

clone size: .
V gene: TRBV3-1/TRBV3-2
D gene: TRBD2
J gene: TRBJ2-3
CDR3 DNA: TGTGCCAGCAGCCACGGAGCGGGAATTTTGCCAGATACGCAGTATTTT
CDR3 protein: CASSHGAGILPDTQYF

clone size: .
V gene: TRBV7-9
D gene: TRBD1
J gene: TRBJ2-2
CDR3 DNA: TGTGCCAGCAGCTTCAGTTTTTTGGGACAGGGGTCCCCCGGGGAGCTGTTTTTT
CDR3 protein: CASSFSFLGQGSPGELFF

clone size: .
V gene: TRBV7-7
D gene: TRBD1
J gene: TRBJ2-7
CDR3 DNA: TGTGCTAGCAGCTTTGGACAGGGTTCGTCCTACGAGCAGTACTTC
CDR3 protein: CASSFGQGSSYEQYF

clone size: .
V gene: TRBV18
D gene: .
J gene: TRBJ2-7
CDR3 DNA: TGTGCCAGCTCACCCTCACTTGGGAGCTCCTACGAGCAGTACTTC
CDR3 protein: CASSPSLGSSYEQYF

clone size: .
V gene: TRBV28
D gene: TRBD1
J gene: TRBJ1-5
CDR3 DNA: TGTGCCAGCAGACCACAGGGGAAAAGCAATCAGCCCCAGCATTTT
CDR3 protein: CASRPQGKSNQPQHF

clone size: .
V gene: TRBV15
D gene: TRBD1
J gene: TRBJ1-3
CDR3 DNA: TGTGCCACCAGCAGAGAGGGGACAGGGCCTGGAAACACCATATATTTT
CDR3 protein: CATSREGTGPGNTIYF

clone size: .
V gene: TRBV11-2
D gene: .
J gene: TRBJ2-3
CDR3 DNA: TGTGCCAGCAGCTTTACCGGGCTCCGGGAAGATACGCAGTATTTT
CDR3 protein: CASSFTGLREDTQYF

clone size: .
V gene: TRBV7-2
D gene: .
J gene: TRBJ2-3
CDR3 DNA: TGTGCCAGCCGAACCGGGAGCACAGATACGCAGTATTTT
CDR3 protein: CASRTGSTDTQYF

clone size: .
V gene: TRBV24-1
D gene: .
J gene: TRBJ1-2
CDR3 DNA: TGTGCCACCAGTGAAGGGACTTCGTCCAACTATGGCTACACCTTC
CDR3 protein: CATSEGTSSNYGYTF

clone size: .
V gene: TRBV14
D gene: .
J gene: TRBJ1-5
CDR3 DNA: TGTGCCAGCAGCCAAGCGGGGGGCCAGCCCCAGCATTTT
CDR3 protein: CASSQAGGQPQHF

clone size: .
V gene: TRBV7-2
D gene: .
J gene: TRBJ2-5
CDR3 DNA: TGTGCCAGCAGCCTAGGCACCGGTATTGCCCAGTACTTC
CDR3 protein: CASSLGTGIAQYF

clone size: .
V gene: TRBV10-1
D gene: .
J gene: TRBJ2-1
CDR3 DNA: TGCGCCAGCAGTGAATTGGTTCGGGGCAATGAGCAGTTCTTC
CDR3 protein: CASSELVRGNEQFF

clone size: .
V gene: TRBV20-1
D gene: TRBD1
J gene: TRBJ1-6
CDR3 DNA: TGCAGTGCTAGTGGAGGGGGCTTTTCACCCCTCCACTTT
CDR3 protein: CSASGGGFSPLHF

clone size: .
V gene: TRBV21-1
D gene: .
J gene: TRBJ1-2
CDR3 DNA: TGTGCCAGCACCCAAAAGGGACAGAAAGCTAACTATGGCTACACCTTC
CDR3 protein: CASTQKGQKANYGYTF

clone size: .
V gene: TRBV28
D gene: .
J gene: TRBJ2-7
CDR3 DNA: TGTGCCAGCAGCCTAGTGGGAGAGGCCTACGAGCAGTACTTC
CDR3 protein: CASSLVGEAYEQYF

clone size: .
V gene: TRBV5-1
D gene: TRBD1
J gene: TRBJ2-7
CDR3 DNA: TGCGCCAGCAGCCTAGGGACAGGGAGTCTCGAGCAGTACTTC
CDR3 protein: CASSLGTGSLEQYF

clone size: .
V gene: TRBV18
D gene: TRBD1
J gene: TRBJ2-1
CDR3 DNA: TGTGCCAGCTCACCACTTGCTACAGGGGGCTGGAATGAGCAGTTCTTC
CDR3 protein: CASSPLATGGWNEQFF

clone size: once
V gene: TRBV10-3
D gene: .
J gene: TRBJ1-5
CDR3 DNA: TGTGCCATCAGCTTGCAGGGCGATCAGCCCCAGCATTTT
CDR3 protein: CAISLQGDQPQHF

clone size: few
V gene: TRBV5-8
D gene: .
J gene: TRBJ2-2
CDR3 DNA: TGTGCCAGCAGCACAGCAGGGTGGGCCGGGGAGCTGTTTTTT
CDR3 protein: CASSTAGWAGELFF

clone size: once
V gene: TRBV6-6
D gene: .
J gene: TRBJ1-2
CDR3 DNA: TGTGCCAGCAGTTCAGGGCTAGGCTATGGCTACACCTTC
CDR3 protein: CASSSGLGYGYTF

clone size: .
V gene: TRBV5-1
D gene: .
J gene: TRBJ1-2
CDR3 DNA: TGCGCCAGCAGCTTGTTGGGGCTCAACTATGGCTACACCTTC
CDR3 protein: CASSLLGLNYGYTF

clone size: .
V gene: TRBV7-3
D gene: TRBD1
J gene: TRBJ1-1
CDR3 DNA: TGTGCCAGCAGCTCGGGACAGTCTAGAGGCACTGAAGCTTTCTTT
CDR3 protein: CASSSGQSRGTEAFF

clone size: .
V gene: TRBV13
D gene: .
J gene: TRBJ2-5
CDR3 DNA: TGTGCCAGCAGCTCGACTAGGGACCAAGAGACCCAGTACTTC
CDR3 protein: CASSSTRDQETQYF

clone size: once
V gene: TRBV19
D gene: TRBD1
J gene: TRBJ2-1
CDR3 DNA: TGTGCCAGTAGCAGGGGGTCGTCTCGCAATGAGCAGTTCTTC
CDR3 protein: CASSRGSSRNEQFF

clone size: .
V gene: TRBV10-1
D gene: .
J gene: TRBJ1-1
CDR3 DNA: TGCGCCAGCAGTGCCGGGAACACTGAAGCTTTCTTT
CDR3 protein: CASSAGNTEAFF

clone size: .
V gene: TRBV5-8
D gene: .
J gene: TRBJ1-5
CDR3 DNA: TGTGCCAGCAGGAGCAGGGTTAGCAATCAGCCCCAGCATTTT
CDR3 protein: CASRSRVSNQPQHF

clone size: .
V gene: TRBV7-7
D gene: .
J gene: TRBJ2-3
CDR3 DNA: TGTGCTAGCAGCCCAAGGGGTGGTGGCACAGATACGCAGTATTTT
CDR3 protein: CASSPRGGGTDTQYF

clone size: few
V gene: TRBV4-2
D gene: .
J gene: TRBJ1-2
CDR3 DNA: TGTGCCAGCAGCCAAGATTTTCAGAACTATGGCTACACCTTC
CDR3 protein: CASSQDFQNYGYTF

clone size: once
V gene: TRBV6-5
D gene: TRBD1
J gene: TRBJ2-7
CDR3 DNA: TGTGCCAGCACCCTTTACACGGGACAGGCCTACGAGCAGTACTTC
CDR3 protein: CASTLYTGQAYEQYF

clone size: .
V gene: TRBV19
D gene: TRBD1
J gene: TRBJ2-1
CDR3 DNA: TGTGCCAGTAGCCCTGGACAGGGGGGCTCCTACAATGAGCAGTTCTTC
CDR3 protein: CASSPGQGGSYNEQFF

clone size: .
V gene: TRBV7-8
D gene: .
J gene: TRBJ1-5
CDR3 DNA: TGTGCCAGCAGCTTAGTCCCCCTTAATCAGCCCCAGCATTTT
CDR3 protein: CASSLVPLNQPQHF

clone size: .
V gene: TRBV7-9
D gene: .
J gene: TRBJ1-4
CDR3 DNA: TGTGCCAGCAGCCACACAGGGAAGGCTAATGAAAAACTGTTTTTT
CDR3 protein: CASSHTGKANEKLFF

clone size: few
V gene: TRBV7-9
D gene: TRBD2
J gene: TRBJ2-1
CDR3 DNA: TGTGCCAGCAGGCCCGGAGGCCGGCGGGAGGGGAACAATGAGCAGTTCTTC
CDR3 protein: CASRPGGRREGNNEQFF

clone size: once
V gene: TRBV21-1
D gene: .
J gene: TRBJ2-2
CDR3 DNA: TGTGCCAGCAGCAACTTGACAGGGCCGAACACCGGGGAGCTGTTTTTT
CDR3 protein: CASSNLTGPNTGELFF

clone size: .
V gene: TRBV3-1/TRBV3-2
D gene: .
J gene: TRBJ1-6
CDR3 DNA: TGTGCCAGCAGCCAAGATCGGGCAGGGACAAGGGAAAGGAGGTCACCCCTCCACTTT
CDR3 protein: CASSQDRAGTRERRSPLHF

clone size: .
V gene: TRBV27
D gene: TRBD1
J gene: TRBJ2-4
CDR3 DNA: TGTGCCAGCACCCCGGACAGGACCATAGCCAAAAACATTCAGTACTTC
CDR3 protein: CASTPDRTIAKNIQYF

clone size: .
V gene: TRBV4-1
D gene: .
J gene: TRBJ2-2
CDR3 DNA: TGCGCCAGCAGCCAAGATCTAGGCCAGGGTGGTGCCGGGGAGCTGTTTTTT
CDR3 protein: CASSQDLGQGGAGELFF

clone size: .
V gene: TRBV7-2
D gene: .
J gene: TRBJ2-1
CDR3 DNA: TGTGCCAGCAGCTTAGCGCCTGCTAGTGAGCAGTTCTTC
CDR3 protein: CASSLAPASEQFF

clone size: .
V gene: TRBV5-1
D gene: .
J gene: TRBJ1-1
CDR3 DNA: TGCGCCAGCAGCCAGACGACAGGATTAGGGGCTTTCTTT
CDR3 protein: CASSQTTGLGAFF

clone size: .
V gene: TRBV25-1
D gene: TRBD2
J gene: TRBJ2-7
CDR3 DNA: TGTGCCAGCATCGCGACATGCGTATGGGAGGGTGAGCAGTACTTC
CDR3 protein: CASIATCVWEGEQYF

clone size: .
V gene: TRBV7-9
D gene: TRBD1
J gene: TRBJ2-7
CDR3 DNA: TGTGCCAGCAGCTCCGGGACAGGGGGTGGGTTTCCTCCCTCCTACGAGCAGTACTTC
CDR3 protein: CASSSGTGGGFPPSYEQYF